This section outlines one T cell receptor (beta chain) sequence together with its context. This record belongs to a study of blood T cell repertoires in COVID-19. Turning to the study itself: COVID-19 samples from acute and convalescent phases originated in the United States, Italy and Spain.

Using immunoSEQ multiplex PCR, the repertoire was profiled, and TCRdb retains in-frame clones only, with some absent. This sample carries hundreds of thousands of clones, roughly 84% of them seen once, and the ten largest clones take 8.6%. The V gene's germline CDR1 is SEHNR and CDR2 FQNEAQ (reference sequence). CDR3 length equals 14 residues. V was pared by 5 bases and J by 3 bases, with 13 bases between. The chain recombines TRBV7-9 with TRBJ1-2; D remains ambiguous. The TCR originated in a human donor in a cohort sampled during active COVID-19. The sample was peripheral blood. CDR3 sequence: CASSPRTGHYGYTF. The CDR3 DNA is TGTGCCAGCAGCCCGCGGACTGGCCACTATGGCTACACCTTC.